The 2 T cell receptor beta chains below come from one sample, sequenced in a study of CD8 T cells in Susac syndrome. RNA amounts of roughly 0.5 to 1 ug underwent reverse transcription with random hexamers. TCRdb re-derived calls from the immunoSEQ multiplex PCR reads in MiXCR, one entry per CDR3 protein. The table includes more than 250,000 distinct CDR3 sequences, under 95% detected once. The sequencing input was CD4+ T cells from PBMCs. These receptors were taken from a human donor with multiple sclerosis.

The rearrangement uses TRBV23-1 and TRBJ2-1; the D gene is possibly TRBD1 (5 bases). TRBV23-1 is an ORF; its function is uncertain. The CDR3 loop spans 15 amino acids. Trimming took 0 bases from V and 7 from J, leaving 13 bases between them. DNA for the CDR3: TGCGCCAGCAGTCAATCGGGCCCAAGGGGAAATGAGCAGTTCTTC. Translated, it gives CASSQSGPRGNEQFF.

This chain connects TRBV2 to TRBJ1-2; D uncertain. CDR1 and CDR2 from the germline V gene are SNHLY and FYNNEI. V was shortened by 2 bases and J by 8 bases, with 12 bases between the two germline ends. The CDR3 sequence is 13 residues long. CDR3 sequence reads: CASSELGKTGYTF. The CDR3 DNA sequence: TGTGCCAGCAGTGAATTAGGTAAAACGGGCTACACCTTC.